This T cell receptor (beta chain) is from a study of read filtering for tumor transcriptome and immune sequencing. This clonotype was found many times. From 300 to 450 ng of RNA, a library with molecular barcoded alpha/delta and beta/gamma adaptors was made. TCRdb independently ran MiXCR on the reads; one entry per CDR3 protein. There are tens of thousands of distinct CDR3 sequences in the sample; around a fifth occur only once, and about an eighth lies in the top ten. The CDR3 consists of 15 residues. CDR1 and CDR2 from the germline V gene are LGHDT and YNNKEL (reference sequence). V lost 0 bases, J lost 0 bases, and 8 bases lay in between.

The sequenced sample consisted of a population of CD138-negative cells sorted from bone marrow. The receptor's source is a donor at least 40 years old with multiple myeloma. This chain joins TRBV3-1 and TRBJ1-1; D gene uncertain. DNA of the CDR3: TGTGCCAGCAGCCAAGAAGGGATCATGAACACTGAAGCTTTCTTT. Its protein product is CASSQEGIMNTEAFF.